This passage covers 22 T cell receptor beta chains from one sample sequenced in a study of T cell responses to AZD1222 COVID-19 vaccine. Profiling relied on immunoSEQ multiplex PCR, and the TCRdb table lists in-frame clones only, not all of them. Among around 130,000 clones, roughly 92% were seen once, and the ten largest hold roughly 1%. Sequences were derived from peripheral blood, sampled 28 days after the second AZD1222 dose. These receptors originate from an adult who received the AZD1222 COVID-19 vaccine.

The chain employs TRBV18 and TRBJ1-1; the D gene is possibly TRBD1 (5 bases). Trimming removed 1 base from V and 1 base from J, with 16 bases in between. The germline CDR1 and CDR2 sequences are KGHSH and LQKENI. The CDR3 has 17 residues. The CDR3 loop is CASSPLGSTASNTEAFF. CDR3 DNA: TGTGCCAGCTCACCACTAGGATCGACAGCTTCGAACACTGAAGCTTTCTTT.

This chain connects TRBV19 to TRBJ2-1; no definite D call. This CDR3 has 13 residues. Trimming removed 7 bases at V and 1 base at J, with 8 bases between. Germline lookup yields CDR1 LNHDA and CDR2 SQIVND (reference sequence). The CDR3 DNA is TGTGCCAGTAAACGCCCATCCTACAATGAGCAGTTCTTC. This codes for CASKRPSYNEQFF. The whole variable domain, remainder taken from reference TRBV19 and TRBJ2-1, is DGGITQSPKYLFRKEGQNVTLSCEQNLNHDAMYWYRQDPGQGLRLIYYSQIVNDFQKGDIAEGYSVSREKKESFPLTVTSAQKNPTAFYLCASKRPSYNEQFFGPGTRLTVL.

The sample holds a few counts of this clone. The V call is TRBV6-2 or TRBV6-3, the J call TRBJ2-2, with D possibly being TRBD1 (6 bases). Germline assignment: CDR1 MNHEY and CDR2 SVGEGT. Trimming stripped 6 bases from V and 6 bases from J, with 14 bases between. CDR3 size: 14 residues. In DNA form, the CDR3 reads TGTGCCAGCAGCACAGGGTTTAGCCCCGGGGAGCTGTTTTTT. The encoded protein is CASSTGFSPGELFF.

V and J are TRBV4-3 and TRBJ2-1, with unresolved D. V lost 3 bases to trimming and J lost 2 bases, with 5 bases between them. Germline lookup yields CDR1 LGHNA and CDR2 YSLEER. This CDR3 region has 13 residues. The CDR3 loop reads CASSQGTYNEQFF. The CDR3 DNA follows: TGCGCCAGCAGCCAGGGGACCTACAATGAGCAGTTCTTC.

The chain joins TRBV6-5 to TRBJ2-7; TRBD1 agrees at 9 bases. This CDR3 is built from 13 residues. The V gene end was trimmed by 8 bases and the J gene end by 3 bases; junction bases not matched to a gene: 5. Germline V gene lookup returns CDR1 MNHEY and CDR2 SVGAGI. The CDR3 nucleotides read TGTGCCAGCCAGCGGGGACAGGGCTACGAGCAGTACTTC. This translates into CASQRGQGYEQYF.

J is TRBJ2-1 and V is TRBV7-7, with D unresolved. Trimming took 4 bases from V and 9 from J, leaving 7 bases between them. In germline, CDR1 is SSHAT, CDR2 FNYEAQ (reference sequence). This CDR3 contains 11 residues. The CDR3 DNA sequence: TGTGCCAGCAGCTCAGTCGCTGAGCAGTTCTTC. Encoded protein: CASSSVAEQFF.

The V and J genes are TRBV5-4 and TRBJ1-4; D perhaps matches TRBD1 (5 bases). CDR1 SGHNT and CDR2 YYREEE come from the germline V gene (reference sequence). The CDR3 contains 14 residues. The V end lost 1 base, the J end lost 5 bases, and 9 bases lay between the germline ends. The DNA for the CDR3 is TGTGCCAGCAGCTTGTCCGGGGGGAATGAAAAACTGTTTTTT. Amino acid sequence: CASSLSGGNEKLFF.

The chain couples TRBV12-5 to TRBJ2-7, with 9 bases lining up with TRBD1. The J segment lost 8 bases and the V segment lost 1 base, leaving 3 bases of the junction unmatched. The V gene's germline CDR1 is LGHNT and CDR2 FRNRAP. The CDR3 extends over 13 amino acids. DNA of the CDR3: TGTGCTAGTGGTTTGGACGGGACAGGGAAGCAGTACTTC. It specifies CASGLDGTGKQYF.

This sequence joins TRBV6-2 or TRBV6-3 and TRBJ2-7; D gene ambiguous. This CDR3 has 11 amino acids. Germline V lookup: CDR1 MNHEY, CDR2 SVGEGT. V gave up 4 bases and J gave up 5 bases, with 6 bases separating them. The CDR3, as DNA: TGTGCCAGCAGTTGGGGTCACGAGCAGTACTTC. As protein: CASSWGHEQYF.

CDR3 sequence reads: CASSQDESGANVLTF. The CDR3 DNA sequence: TGTGCCAGCAGCCAAGATGAATCTGGGGCCAACGTCCTGACTTTC. This rearrangement joins TRBV4-2 to TRBJ2-6, with D unclear. CDR1 LGHNA and CDR2 YNFKEQ come from the germline V gene. The length of the CDR3 is 15 residues. Trimming cost V 0 bases and J 1 base, with 4 bases left between them.

This rearrangement joins TRBV7-8 to TRBJ2-3; D unresolved. This CDR3 has 15 amino acids. V dropped 8 bases and J dropped 3 bases, with 18 bases sitting between them. The germline CDR1 and CDR2 sequences are SGHVS and FQNEAQ. CDR3: CASAIGPLSTDTQYF. CDR3 nucleotides: TGTGCCAGCGCGATCGGCCCTCTCTCGACAGATACGCAGTATTTT. Full variable domain (rest looked up from reference TRBV7-8 and TRBJ2-3): GAGVSQSPRYKVAKRGQDVALRCDPISGHVSLFWYQQALGQGPEFLTYFQNEAQLDKSGLPSDRFFAERPEGSVSTLKIQRTQQEDSAVYLCASAIGPLSTDTQYFGPGTRLTVL.

J is TRBJ2-5 and V is TRBV3-1 (or the pseudogene TRBV3-2); D ambiguous. The CDR3 is 15 amino acids. V was cut by 0 bases and J by 6 bases, with 14 bases left in between. The V gene's germline CDR1 is LGHDT and CDR2 YNNKEL (reference sequence). The CDR3 protein is CASSQDYTLGKTQYF. In nucleotides, the CDR3 is TGTGCCAGCAGCCAAGATTACACTCTGGGGAAGACCCAGTACTTC.

This clone was picked up a small number of times. The rearrangement links TRBV7-2 to TRBJ1-2, with 8 nucleotides matching TRBD1. V trimming: 4 bases; J trimming: 0 bases; junction bases outside the gene matches: 7. The CDR3 consists of 16 residues. Germline V gene sequence: CDR1 SGHTA, CDR2 FQGNSA. CDR3 DNA sequence: TGTGCCAGCAGCTATGGGACAGGAATGACTAACTATGGCTACACCTTC. Protein product: CASSYGTGMTNYGYTF.

This chain connects TRBV28 to TRBJ1-1, with D possibly TRBD1 on 5 matching bases. Trimming took off 6 bases at V and 7 bases at J, with 18 bases between the two ends. This CDR3 is 14 amino acids long. Per germline, CDR1 MDHEN and CDR2 SYDVKM. The CDR3 loop is CASSKLLRASEAFF. CDR3 in DNA: TGTGCCAGCAGCAAATTACTCAGGGCGAGTGAAGCTTTCTTT. Supplemented by reference TRBV28 and TRBJ1-1, the full variable domain reads DVKVTQSSRYLVKRTGEKVFLECVQDMDHENMFWYRQDPGLGLRLIYFSYDVKMKEKGDIPEGYSVSREKKERFSLILESASTNQTSMYLCASSKLLRASEAFFGQGTRLTVV.

The chain links TRBV30 to TRBJ1-6, with 8 bases identical to TRBD1. The ends lost 3 bases at V and 6 bases at J; junction bases unmatched: 4. CDR1 is GTSNPN, CDR2 SVGIG, per germline (reference sequence). The length of the CDR3 is 14 residues. In nucleotides, the CDR3 is TGTGCCTGGAGGACAGGGGAGGTTAATTCACCCCTCCACTTT. It encodes CAWRTGEVNSPLHF.

The chain is built from TRBV2 and TRBJ2-1, with 7 nucleotides matching TRBD1. Germline CDR1 reads SNHLY; CDR2 reads FYNNEI. Trimming took 6 bases from V and 6 from J; bases not matched to a gene: 8. The CDR3 spans 14 residues. The CDR3 bases are TGTGCCAGCAGCGGGACAGTGGTATTCAATGAGCAGTTCTTC. Amino acids: CASSGTVVFNEQFF.

CDR3 DNA: TGTGCCAGCAGCCTCACTAGCGGAGGGGGGCCAGATACGCAGTATTTT. As protein: CASSLTSGGGPDTQYF. The chain employs TRBV7-2 and TRBJ2-3, with TRBD2 matching 8 bases. V lost 5 bases and J lost 4; bases outside the gene matches: 11. CDR3 length equals 16 residues. The V gene's germline CDR1 is SGHTA and CDR2 FQGNSA.

The V gene is TRBV12-5, the J gene TRBJ1-5, with D unresolved. Germline V CDR1 and CDR2: LGHNT, FRNRAP. CDR3 size: 13 residues. Between the trimmed V and J ends, which lost 6 bases and 0 bases, there was a span of 6 bases. In nucleotides, the CDR3 is TGTGCTAGTGGCGTCGATAGCAATCAGCCCCAGCATTTT. Its protein is CASGVDSNQPQHF.

The chain carries TRBV5-1 and TRBJ2-7; D might be TRBD1 or TRBD2, each matching 5 bases. CDR3 length equals 15 residues. Deletions cut 3 bases from V and 0 bases from J, with 13 bases between. CDR1 is SGHRS, CDR2 YFSETQ, per germline. The CDR3 loop reads CASSWGPFDSYEQYF. In DNA, the CDR3 is TGCGCCAGCAGCTGGGGACCCTTCGACTCCTACGAGCAGTACTTC.

The chain employs TRBV6-5 and TRBJ1-6; 7 nucleotides match TRBD1. CDR1 MNHEY and CDR2 SVGAGI come from the germline V gene. This CDR3 is built from 15 residues. The J segment lost 10 bases and the V segment lost 6 bases, leaving 12 bases of the junction unmatched. Written as DNA, the CDR3 is TGTGCCAGCAGCAGGGACAGTTTATTGGGATCACCCCTCCACTTT. It translates to CASSRDSLLGSPLHF.

This clone has just a few counts. The chain combines TRBV4-3 with TRBJ2-1; 8 bases match TRBD2. The germline CDR1 and CDR2 sequences are LGHNA and YSLEER. V lost 0 bases and J lost 8; bases outside the gene matches: 9. This CDR3 region has 16 residues. The CDR3 DNA reads as TGCGCCAGCAGCCAAGATCCAGCGGGAGTAGTCCATGAGCAGTTCTTC. This codes for CASSQDPAGVVHEQFF.

Only one count was recorded for this clone. The chain carries TRBV2 and TRBJ1-2, with D uncertain. CDR1 and CDR2 from the germline V gene are SNHLY and FYNNEI. Trimming shortened V by 0 bases and J by 4 bases, and 9 bases separated the two germline ends. This CDR3 is built from 14 residues. Here the CDR3 reads CASSEARTVYGYTF. The CDR3 DNA reads as TGTGCCAGCAGTGAAGCGAGGACTGTCTATGGCTACACCTTC.